This TCR beta chain was recovered during a study of blood T cell repertoires in COVID-19. Whole-study context: Samples representing acute and convalescent COVID-19 were sourced from the United States, Italy and Spain. T cells, B-cell-depleted T cells, or PBMCs provided the cDNA or gDNA that served as material.

Clones were sequenced by immunoSEQ multiplex PCR, and TCRdb holds only the in-frame ones, with some missing. The data contain about 150,000 clones, approximately 84% of them singletons. The CDR3 has 13 amino acids. Germline loops: CDR1 KGHSH, CDR2 LQKENI. V was cut by 2 bases and J by 8 bases, with 10 bases left in between. Recruitment covered about two dozen US areas and drew participants whose ages spanned 18 to 89 years. Clinical history as reported by participants underpinned cohort assignment. The receptor's source is a woman between 45 and 60 years old who had recovered from COVID-19. The chain is built from TRBV18 and TRBJ2-1, with D unresolved. The sequenced material came from PBMCs or T cells enriched from blood (not recorded which). CDR3 region: CASSPVRRDEQFF. The CDR3 DNA reads TGTGCCAGCTCACCAGTCAGGCGCGATGAGCAGTTCTTC.